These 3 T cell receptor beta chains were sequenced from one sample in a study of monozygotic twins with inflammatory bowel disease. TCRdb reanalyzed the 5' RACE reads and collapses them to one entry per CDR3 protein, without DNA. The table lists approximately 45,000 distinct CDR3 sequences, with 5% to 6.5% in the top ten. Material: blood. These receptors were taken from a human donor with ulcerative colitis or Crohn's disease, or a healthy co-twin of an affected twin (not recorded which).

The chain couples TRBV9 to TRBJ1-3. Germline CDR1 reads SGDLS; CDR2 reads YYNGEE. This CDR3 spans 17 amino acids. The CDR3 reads CASSVDPFGVTGNTIYF.

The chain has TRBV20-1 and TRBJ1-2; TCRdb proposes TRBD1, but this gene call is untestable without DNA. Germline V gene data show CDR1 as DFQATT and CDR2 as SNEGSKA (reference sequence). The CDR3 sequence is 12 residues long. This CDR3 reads CRGRADHYGYTF.

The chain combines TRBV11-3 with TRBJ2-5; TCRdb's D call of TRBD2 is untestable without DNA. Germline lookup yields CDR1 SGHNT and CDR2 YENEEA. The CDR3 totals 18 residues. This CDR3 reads CASSLHKLAGVAEETQYF.